This TCR beta chain comes out of a study of monozygotic twins with inflammatory bowel disease. The authors made each sample's cDNA in eight separate reactions. TCRdb re-called the 5' RACE reads; every CDR3 protein appears as one record, without DNA. Recorded for this sample: about 300,000 distinct CDR3 sequences. Germline values: CDR1 SGHAT, CDR2 FQNNGV. The length of the CDR3 is 15 residues. Study-wide results and limits: Versus healthy twins, IBD patients showed fewer clonotypes shared with others, especially with disease activity. Diversity of TCRbeta measured by inverse Simpson was lower in IBD patients than in healthy co-twins.

Turning to this clonotype: Its antigen is unidentified.

The clonotype originates from a human donor with ulcerative colitis or Crohn's disease, or a healthy co-twin of an affected twin (not recorded which). The sample consisted of blood. This chain uses TRBV11-2 with TRBJ2-2. The CDR3 reads CASSLNPTNTGELFF.